This is a list of T cell receptor beta chains from one sample in a study of blood T cell repertoires in COVID-19. Libraries were prepared by immunoSEQ multiplex PCR; TCRdb keeps only in-frame clonotypes and omits some of them. The sample has 150,000 to 200,000 clones, roughly 86% seen once; the top ten hold 5.5% to 8.5%. The material sequenced was peripheral blood. These receptors all come from a woman over 75 in a cohort sampled during active or convalescent COVID-19. CDR3s include the opening cysteine and the closing phenylalanine or tryptophan. The D gene is left open where the match is weak. The size entry is marked missing in some rows and otherwise reads once, few, many or a size class.

v_gene,j_gene,d_gene,abundance,CDR3aa,CDR3nt
TRBV5-1,TRBJ2-7,NA,few,CASSLGQTDEQYF,TGCGCCAGCAGCTTGGGACAGACAGACGAGCAGTACTTC
TRBV19,TRBJ1-2,TRBD1,NA,CASSSGQAYGYTF,TGTGCCAGTAGTTCAGGACAGGCCTATGGCTACACCTTC
TRBV19,TRBJ2-3,NA,few,CASRTTYTQYF,TGTGCCAGTAGAACTACGTATACGCAGTATTTT
TRBV7-8,TRBJ2-7,TRBD1,NA,CASSSTGVAYEQYF,TGTGCCAGCAGCTCCACAGGGGTCGCCTACGAGCAGTACTTC
TRBV2,TRBJ2-5,TRBD1,NA,CASSPGTDQETQYF,TGTGCCAGCAGCCCTGGGACAGATCAAGAGACCCAGTACTTC
TRBV4-1,TRBJ1-2,TRBD1,NA,CASRTTGGRGYTF,TGCGCCAGCAGGACAACAGGGGGCCGTGGCTACACCTTC
TRBV20-1,TRBJ2-3,NA,NA,CSAFADTQYF,TGCAGTGCTTTTGCGGATACGCAGTATTTT
TRBV20-1,TRBJ1-1,NA,NA,CSASPGGHNTEAFF,TGCAGTGCTAGTCCCGGGGGGCACAACACTGAAGCTTTCTTT
TRBV5-1,TRBJ1-4,TRBD1,few,CASSWTGNNEKLFF,TGCGCCAGCAGCTGGACAGGGAATAATGAAAAACTGTTTTTT
TRBV11-3,TRBJ1-1,NA,NA,CASSLVGRNTEAFF,TGTGCCAGCAGCTTAGTGGGGAGAAACACTGAAGCTTTCTTT
TRBV2,TRBJ1-4,NA,NA,CASSETENTGLNEKLFF,TGTGCCAGCAGTGAAACGGAAAATACAGGGCTTAATGAAAAACTGTTTTTT
TRBV6-5,TRBJ1-1,TRBD1,NA,CASSRDRSNTEAFF,TGTGCCAGCAGCCGGGACAGGTCGAACACTGAAGCTTTCTTT
TRBV5-6,TRBJ1-2,TRBD1,NA,CASSPTGVVHGYTF,TGTGCCAGCAGCCCGACAGGGGTAGTTCATGGCTACACCTTC
TRBV28,TRBJ1-2,NA,NA,CASSPGDRGYTF,TGTGCCAGCAGCCCAGGGGACCGGGGCTACACCTTC
TRBV6-6,TRBJ2-2,TRBD2,NA,CASSLLAGVSTGELFF,TGTGCCAGCAGCCTCCTAGCGGGGGTATCTACCGGGGAGCTGTTTTTT